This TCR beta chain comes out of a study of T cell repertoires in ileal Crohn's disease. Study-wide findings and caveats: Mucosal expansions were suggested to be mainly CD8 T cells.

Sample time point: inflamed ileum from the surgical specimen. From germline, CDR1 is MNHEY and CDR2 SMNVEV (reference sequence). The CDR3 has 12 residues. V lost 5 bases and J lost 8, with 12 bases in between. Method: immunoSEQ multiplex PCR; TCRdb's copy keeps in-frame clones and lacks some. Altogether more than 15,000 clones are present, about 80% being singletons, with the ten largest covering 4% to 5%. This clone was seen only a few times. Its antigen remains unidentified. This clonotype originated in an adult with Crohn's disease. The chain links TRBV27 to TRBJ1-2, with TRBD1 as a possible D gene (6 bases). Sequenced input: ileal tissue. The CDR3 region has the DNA TGTGCCAGCAGTGGGGGCTTTGGCGGCTACACCTTC. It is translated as CASSGGFGGYTF.